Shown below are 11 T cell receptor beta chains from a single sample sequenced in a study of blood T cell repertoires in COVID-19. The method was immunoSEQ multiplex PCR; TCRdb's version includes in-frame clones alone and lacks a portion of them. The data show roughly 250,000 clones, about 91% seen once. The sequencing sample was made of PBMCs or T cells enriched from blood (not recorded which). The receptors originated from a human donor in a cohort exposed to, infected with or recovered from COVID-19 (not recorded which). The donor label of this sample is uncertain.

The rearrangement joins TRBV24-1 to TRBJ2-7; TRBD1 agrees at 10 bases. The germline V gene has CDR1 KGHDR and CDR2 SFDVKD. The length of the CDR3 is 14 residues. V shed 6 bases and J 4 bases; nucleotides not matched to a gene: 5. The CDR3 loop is CATSQAGQGYEQYF. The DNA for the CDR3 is TGTGCCACCAGTCAAGCGGGACAGGGGTACGAGCAGTACTTC.

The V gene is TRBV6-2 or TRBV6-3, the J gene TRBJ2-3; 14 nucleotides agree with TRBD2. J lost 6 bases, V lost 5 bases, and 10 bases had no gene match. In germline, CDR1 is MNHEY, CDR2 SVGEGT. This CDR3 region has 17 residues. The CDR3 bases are TGTGCCAGCAGTCCGTTGACTAGCGGGGGGGCGGCGGATACGCAGTATTTT. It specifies CASSPLTSGGAADTQYF.

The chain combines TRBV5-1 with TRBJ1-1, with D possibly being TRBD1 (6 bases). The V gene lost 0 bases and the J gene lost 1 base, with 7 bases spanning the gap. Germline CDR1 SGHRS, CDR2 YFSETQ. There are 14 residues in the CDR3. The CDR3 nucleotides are TGCGCCAGCAGCTTGGGGACAGAGAACACTGAAGCTTTCTTT. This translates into CASSLGTENTEAFF.

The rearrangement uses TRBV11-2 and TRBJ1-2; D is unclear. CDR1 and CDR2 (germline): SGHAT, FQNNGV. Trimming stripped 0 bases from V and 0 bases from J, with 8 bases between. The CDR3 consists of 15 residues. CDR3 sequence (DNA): TGTGCCAGCAGCTTAGACCGAGCTCCTAACTATGGCTACACCTTC. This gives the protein CASSLDRAPNYGYTF. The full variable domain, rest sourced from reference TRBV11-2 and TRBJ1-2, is EAGVAQSPRYKIIEKRQSVAFWCNPISGHATLYWYQQILGQGPKLLIQFQNNGVVDDSQLPKDRFSAERLKGVDSTLKIQPAKLEDSAVYLCASSLDRAPNYGYTFGSGTRLTVV.

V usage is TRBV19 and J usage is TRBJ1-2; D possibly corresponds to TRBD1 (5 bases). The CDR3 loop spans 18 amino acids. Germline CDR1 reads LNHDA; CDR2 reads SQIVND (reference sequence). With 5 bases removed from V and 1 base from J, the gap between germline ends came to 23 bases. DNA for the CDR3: TGTGCCAGTAGTCCCAGCCGGGGACTCACCCTAGGTAACTATGGCTACACCTTC. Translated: CASSPSRGLTLGNYGYTF.

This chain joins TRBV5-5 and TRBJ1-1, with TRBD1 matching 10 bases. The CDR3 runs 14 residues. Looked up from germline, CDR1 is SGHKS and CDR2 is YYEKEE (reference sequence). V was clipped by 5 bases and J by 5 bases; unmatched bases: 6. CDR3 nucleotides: TGTGCCAGCAGTCCGGACAGGGGGTTAACTGAAGCTTTCTTT. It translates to CASSPDRGLTEAFF.

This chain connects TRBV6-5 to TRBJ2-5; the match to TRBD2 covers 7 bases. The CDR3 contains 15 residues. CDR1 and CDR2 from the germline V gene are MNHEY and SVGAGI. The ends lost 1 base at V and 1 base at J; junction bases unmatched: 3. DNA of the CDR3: TGTGCCAGCAGTTACTATCGGACTAGCCAAGAGACCCAGTACTTC. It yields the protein CASSYYRTSQETQYF.

The CDR3 loop is CAISGQGRANYGYTF. DNA for the CDR3: TGTGCCATCAGTGGACAGGGGAGAGCTAACTATGGCTACACCTTC. The gene calls are TRBV10-3 and TRBJ1-2; 8 bases fit TRBD1. CDR1 is ENHRY and CDR2 is SYGVKD in the germline V gene. V lost 4 bases and J lost 0; bases outside the gene matches: 4. The CDR3 has 15 amino acids.

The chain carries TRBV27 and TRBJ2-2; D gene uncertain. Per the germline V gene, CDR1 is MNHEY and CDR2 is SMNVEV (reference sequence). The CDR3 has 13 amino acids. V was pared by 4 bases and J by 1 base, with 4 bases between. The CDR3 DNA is TGTGCCAGCAGTTATAGGAACACCGGGGAGCTGTTTTTT. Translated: CASSYRNTGELFF.

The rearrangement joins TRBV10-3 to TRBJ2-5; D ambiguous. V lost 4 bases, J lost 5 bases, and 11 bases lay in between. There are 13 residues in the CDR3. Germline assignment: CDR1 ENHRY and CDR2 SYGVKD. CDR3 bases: TGTGCCATCAGTGGTGGAGTTGCGGAGACCCAGTACTTC. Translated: CAISGGVAETQYF.

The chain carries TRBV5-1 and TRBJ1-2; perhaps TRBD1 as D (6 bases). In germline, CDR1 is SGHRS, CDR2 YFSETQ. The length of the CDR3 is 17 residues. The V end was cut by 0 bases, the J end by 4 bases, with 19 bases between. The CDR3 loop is CASSLAVKTGLLYGYTF. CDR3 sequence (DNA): TGCGCCAGCAGCTTGGCCGTAAAAACAGGGTTGCTCTATGGCTACACCTTC.